The clone carrying this T cell receptor beta chain was observed a few times. A single base separates this from a much larger clone, so it may be a read error. This record comes from a study of blood T cells in healthy people across ages. Germline CDR1 and CDR2: SGHAT and FQNNGV. The CDR3 extends over 13 amino acids. Next came a second PCR, run for about 7 to 12 cycles, which used a sample-barcoded 5' primer along with a J-beta primer mix. TCRdb reprocessed the 5' RACE reads via MiXCR and lists one record per CDR3 protein. The sample contains fewer than 700,000 distinct CDR3 sequences, 40% to 45% of which appear only once.

This receptor was taken from a man older than 75 in good health. The sequencing sample was made of blood. V is TRBV11-2 and J is TRBJ1-2, with 7 nucleotides matching TRBD1. In DNA form, the CDR3 reads TGTGCCAGCAGCGTAGAGACAGGGTATGGCTACACCTTC. This sequence encodes CASSVETGYGYTF.